These T cell receptor beta chains were read from a single sample in a study of cytomegalovirus exposure and HLA in healthy donors. Assay used: immunoSEQ multiplex PCR; TCRdb lists only in-frame clones, some missing. The sample lists about 300,000 clones; roughly 85% were seen once. Sequenced: PBMCs. These receptors originate from a man aged 40-55 years in good health and CMV-seropositive. Each CDR3 is given without its conserved first and last residue.

length: 10
V: TRBV10-2
J: TRBJ1-2
CDR3: ASSVGGVGYT

length: 13
V: TRBV7-9
J: TRBJ1-1
CDR3: ASSLGGQGGTEAF

length: 13
V: TRBV5-1
J: TRBJ2-5
CDR3: ASSLRDRDKETQY

length: 14
V: TRBV7-2
J: TRBJ1-2
CDR3: ASSSIGQGPNYGYT

length: 11
V: TRBV28
J: TRBJ1-5
CDR3: ASSTYSNQPQH

length: 13
V: TRBV29-1
J: TRBJ1-2
CDR3: SVERGGARNYGYT

length: 14
V: TRBV28
J: TRBJ2-1
CDR3: ASSLSAGSGYNEQF

length: 14
V: TRBV4-1
J: TRBJ2-2
CDR3: ASSRLRTGDSGELF

length: 13
V: TRBV2
J: TRBJ2-3
CDR3: ASSQTSGSSDTQY

length: 11
V: TRBV27
J: TRBJ2-7
CDR3: ASSSTGFHEQY

length: 14
V: TRBV11-3
J: TRBJ2-3
CDR3: ASSPGLAASTDTQY

length: 12
V: TRBV18
J: TRBJ1-4
CDR3: ASSRGTGEEKLF

length: 13
V: TRBV4-1
J: -
CDR3: ASSQAEGAPYEQY

length: 12
V: TRBV28
J: TRBJ2-1
CDR3: ASSSTSGSHEQF

length: 13
V: TRBV10-1
J: TRBJ2-7
CDR3: ASSGLSGIPYEQY

length: 11
V: TRBV28
J: TRBJ1-1
CDR3: ASSLGRDTEAF

length: 12
V: TRBV30
J: TRBJ1-2
CDR3: AWSGGQLTGGYT

length: 14
V: TRBV18
J: TRBJ1-1
CDR3: ASSPVVQGSNTEAF

length: 11
V: TRBV19
J: TRBJ2-5
CDR3: ASSGERQETQY

length: 12
V: TRBV7-9
J: TRBJ2-3
CDR3: ASSLGAGGDTQY

length: 12
V: TRBV2
J: TRBJ1-5
CDR3: ASSGDRAGQPQH

length: 15
V: TRBV6-1
J: TRBJ2-7
CDR3: ASSEGLAGINQHEQY

length: 13
V: TRBV27
J: TRBJ1-1
CDR3: ASGSGGRVGTEAF

length: 13
V: TRBV7-2
J: TRBJ2-1
CDR3: ASSADRGSYNEQF

length: 10
V: TRBV12-1
J: TRBJ2-7
CDR3: ASSSPRGEQY

length: 12
V: TRBV28
J: TRBJ2-5
CDR3: ASSLQGSRETQY

length: 12
V: TRBV6-1
J: TRBJ2-1
CDR3: ASVIPGGYNEQF

length: 10
V: TRBV5-4
J: TRBJ2-3
CDR3: ASSRDSDTQY

length: 14
V: TRBV27
J: TRBJ2-7
CDR3: ASSFQAGGLSYEQY

length: 13
V: TRBV5-4
J: TRBJ1-1
CDR3: ASSTPSDSEAEAF

length: 11
V: TRBV6-5
J: TRBJ1-2
CDR3: ASSLGRGLGYT

length: 13
V: TRBV28
J: TRBJ1-4
CDR3: ASSSGDRAAEKLF

length: 13
V: TRBV18
J: TRBJ2-1
CDR3: ASSPASGTYNEQF

length: 9
V: TRBV20-1
J: TRBJ2-7
CDR3: SARDPYEQY

length: 14
V: TRBV9
J: TRBJ2-7
CDR3: ASSPGGRAEYYEQY

length: 15
V: TRBV7-8
J: TRBJ2-7
CDR3: ASSLGLAGGSSYEQY

length: 14
V: TRBV27
J: TRBJ2-3
CDR3: ASSFFGTGYTDTQY

length: 13
V: TRBV2
J: TRBJ2-6
CDR3: ASRATESGANVLT

length: 12
V: TRBV18
J: TRBJ1-1
CDR3: ASSPKGGNTEAF

length: 13
V: TRBV29-1
J: TRBJ2-1
CDR3: SVHLTGGADNEQF

length: 10
V: TRBV5-4
J: TRBJ2-5
CDR3: ASSFRQETQY